These 23 T cell receptor beta chains were sequenced from one sample in a study of blood T cell repertoires in COVID-19. Sequencing was performed with immunoSEQ multiplex PCR; in TCRdb, only in-frame clones are kept and a portion is missing. Here the sample spans around 380,000 clones, about 90% being singletons. Sequenced input: PBMCs or T cells enriched from blood (not recorded which). Every receptor here comes from a young man who had recovered from COVID-19.

The rearrangement joins TRBV11-3 to TRBJ2-5; TRBD2 might be the D (6 bases). Trimming stripped 2 bases from V and 5 bases from J, with 9 bases between. The CDR3 sequence is 13 residues long. Germline values: CDR1 SGHNT, CDR2 YENEEA. CDR3 sequence reads: CASSLTGRETQYF. The CDR3 DNA reads as TGTGCCAGCAGCTTAACGGGGAGGGAGACCCAGTACTTC. The variable domain in full, with the rest retrieved from reference TRBV11-3 and TRBJ2-5, is EAGVVQSPRYKIIEKKQPVAFWCNPISGHNTLYWYLQNLGQGPELLIRYENEEAVDDSQLPKDRFSAERLKGVDSTLKIQPAELGDSAVYLCASSLTGRETQYFGPGTRLLVL.

The chain is built from TRBV10-3 and TRBJ1-1; D perhaps matches TRBD1 (6 bases). Germline CDR1 is ENHRY and CDR2 is SYGVKD. V was pared by 4 bases and J by 5 bases, with 14 bases between. The CDR3 is 14 residues long. CDR3 bases: TGTGCCATCAGTGGAGTACAGGGTAGGACTGAAGCTTTCTTT. Translated: CAISGVQGRTEAFF.

V gene TRBV29-1 combines with J gene TRBJ1-2, with 7 bases lining up with TRBD1. The V gene's germline CDR1 is SQVTM and CDR2 ANQGSEA. The trim removed 7 bases at V and 4 bases at J, leaving 3 bases unmatched. The length of the CDR3 is 11 residues. The CDR3 region has the DNA TGCAGCGAGGGACAGAGCTATGGCTACACCTTC. Its protein product is CSEGQSYGYTF.

This clone was seen only once. The genes are TRBV24-1 and TRBJ2-1, with 9 bases that match TRBD2. The trim removed 7 bases at V and 7 bases at J, leaving 16 bases unmatched. Germline CDR1 and CDR2: KGHDR and SFDVKD. This CDR3 has 17 residues. CDR3: CATSAVWLAGDDNEQFF. The CDR3 nucleotides read TGTGCCACCAGCGCTGTGTGGTTAGCGGGGGACGATAATGAGCAGTTCTTC.

The chain employs TRBV5-4 and TRBJ1-2; 7 nucleotides line up with TRBD1. The CDR3 has 13 residues. The germline V gene has CDR1 SGHNT and CDR2 YYREEE (reference sequence). V lost 3 bases, J lost 5 bases, and 4 bases stayed unmatched. In nucleotides, the CDR3 is TGTGCCAGCAGCTCCACAGGGGTATATGGCTACACCTTC. Its protein is CASSSTGVYGYTF.

This clone was counted a single time. This chain links TRBV28 with TRBJ1-2, with D uncertain. This CDR3 is 14 amino acids long. V gave up 5 bases and J gave up 1 base, with 11 bases separating them. Germline V gives CDR1 MDHEN, CDR2 SYDVKM. CDR3 sequence (DNA): TGTGCCAGCAGTGAATTTTCCGGTAACTATGGCTACACCTTC. This encodes CASSEFSGNYGYTF.

The chain combines TRBV14 with TRBJ1-6; D gene uncertain. Per germline, CDR1 SGHDN and CDR2 FVKESK. CDR3 size: 14 residues. V lost 0 bases, J lost 10 bases, and 10 bases lay in between. CDR3 coding DNA: TGTGCCAGCAGCCAAGAGGCCGGGTTCTCACCCCTCCACTTT. The encoded protein is CASSQEAGFSPLHF. The whole variable domain, filled in from reference TRBV14 and TRBJ1-6, reads EAGVTQFPSHSVIEKGQTVTLRCDPISGHDNLYWYRRVMGKEIKFLLHFVKESKQDESGMPNNRFLAERTGGTYSTLKVQPAELEDSGVYFCASSQEAGFSPLHFGNGTRLTVT.

The CDR3 DNA is TGTGCCAGCTGTAGTCAGTCGGGGTCCTACGAGCAGTACTTC. This encodes CASCSQSGSYEQYF. The genes are TRBV6-5 and TRBJ2-7, with D perhaps TRBD2 (5 bases). The CDR3 is 14 residues long. V gave up 8 bases and J gave up 1 base, with 15 bases separating them. Germline CDR1 is MNHEY and CDR2 is SVGAGI.

The V gene is TRBV3-1 (or the pseudogene TRBV3-2), the J gene TRBJ1-1; 7 bases align to TRBD1. After removal of 1 base from V and 4 bases from J, the junction contained 9 bases not matched to a gene. The CDR3 has 16 residues. CDR1 and CDR2 (germline): LGHDT, YNNKEL (reference sequence). The CDR3 loop reads CASSQGGAGGLTEAFF. CDR3 DNA sequence: TGTGCCAGCAGCCAAGGGGGAGCAGGGGGTCTCACTGAAGCTTTCTTT.

The chain couples TRBV27 to TRBJ2-5, with TRBD2 as a possible D gene (7 bases). Between the trimmed V and J ends, which lost 6 bases and 5 bases, there was a span of 16 bases. The CDR3 is made up of 14 amino acids. CDR1 MNHEY and CDR2 SMNVEV come from the germline V gene (reference sequence). This CDR3 reads CASRVNGGRETQYF. In DNA form, the CDR3 reads TGTGCCAGCAGGGTAAACGGGGGGCGGGAGACCCAGTACTTC.

The J gene is TRBJ1-5, the V gene TRBV4-1, with 7 bases fitting TRBD1. The length of the CDR3 is 14 residues. Germline V gene lookup returns CDR1 MGHRA and CDR2 YSYEKL. After removal of 5 bases from V and 4 bases from J, the junction contained 5 bases not matched to a gene. In DNA, the CDR3 is TGCGCCAGCAGCTATGACAGGGAGAATCAGCCCCAGCATTTT. This codes for CASSYDRENQPQHF.

The gene calls are TRBV25-1 and TRBJ1-3; 12 nucleotides agree with TRBD1. V trimming: 6 bases; J trimming: 0 bases; junction bases outside the gene matches: 6. This CDR3 region has 17 residues. The germline V gene has CDR1 MGHDK and CDR2 SYGVNS. This CDR3 reads CASSPLGQGASGNTIYF. The CDR3 coding sequence is TGTGCCAGCAGCCCCTTGGGACAGGGGGCCTCTGGAAACACCATATATTTT.

The chain uses TRBV10-3 and TRBJ1-5; D unresolved. Germline assignment: CDR1 ENHRY and CDR2 SYGVKD. The V gene lost 0 bases and the J gene lost 7 bases, with 10 bases spanning the gap. This CDR3 spans 14 amino acids. The CDR3 loop is CAISESRVEQPQHF. The CDR3 DNA follows: TGTGCCATCAGTGAGTCGCGAGTCGAACAGCCCCAGCATTTT.

The chain carries TRBV5-1 and TRBJ2-1, with 9 positions matching TRBD1. The CDR3 has 15 residues. The J segment lost 9 bases and the V segment lost 0 bases, leaving 7 bases of the junction unmatched. Looked up from germline, CDR1 is SGHRS and CDR2 is YFSETQ. The CDR3, as DNA: TGCGCCAGCAGCTTGGACAGGGGGCAGTTGAGTGAGCAGTTCTTC. Protein: CASSLDRGQLSEQFF.

For this clone: The same CDR3 arises from other DNA sequences in this sample as well. The chain couples TRBV30 to TRBJ2-3; TRBD2 matches at 9 bases. CDR3 length equals 14 residues. With V trimmed by 3 bases and J by 4 bases, 5 bases remained unmatched. The V gene's germline CDR1 is GTSNPN and CDR2 SVGIG (reference sequence). CDR3 nucleotide sequence: TGTGCCTGGAGCAGTAGCGGGGGCGCAGATACGCAGTATTTT. This encodes CAWSSSGGADTQYF.

This clone has a single count. V usage is TRBV19 and J usage is TRBJ1-2; D might be TRBD1 (6 bases). V was cut by 5 bases and J by 6 bases, with 13 bases left in between. Germline lookup yields CDR1 LNHDA and CDR2 SQIVND (reference sequence). This CDR3 is 13 amino acids long. The CDR3 region is CASSYRVLDGYTF. The CDR3, as DNA: TGTGCCAGTAGTTACAGGGTTCTTGATGGCTACACCTTC.

J is TRBJ1-2 and V is TRBV5-1; possibly TRBD1 for D (6 bases). From germline, CDR1 is SGHRS and CDR2 YFSETQ. The CDR3 sequence is 12 residues long. Between the trimmed V and J ends, which lost 3 bases and 6 bases, there was a span of 9 bases. Here the CDR3 reads CASSSGDHGYTF. CDR3 DNA: TGCGCCAGCAGCTCAGGGGATCATGGCTACACCTTC.

This clone appeared a few times. The J gene is TRBJ1-1, the V gene TRBV18; D gene ambiguous. This CDR3 has 13 amino acids. In germline, CDR1 is KGHSH, CDR2 LQKENI. With 2 bases removed from V and 3 bases from J, the gap between germline ends came to 7 bases. The CDR3 DNA reads as TGTGCCAGCTCACCAATGAGGGACACTGAAGCTTTCTTT. Residues: CASSPMRDTEAFF. The full variable domain, completed using reference TRBV18 and TRBJ1-1, is NAGVMQNPRHLVRRRGQEARLRCSPMKGHSHVYWYRQLPEEGLKFMVYLQKENIIDESGMPKERFSAEFPKEGPSILRIQQVVRGDSAAYFCASSPMRDTEAFFGQGTRLTVV.

The rearrangement links TRBV4-1 to TRBJ1-1, with 7 bases fitting TRBD1. The germline V gene has CDR1 MGHRA and CDR2 YSYEKL. This CDR3 contains 16 residues. Unmatched junction bases numbered 7, after V lost 3 bases and J lost 0 bases. The CDR3 bases are TGCGCCAGCAGCCATTTGCCGGGACAGATGAACACTGAAGCTTTCTTT. This gives the protein CASSHLPGQMNTEAFF.

The rearrangement uses TRBV3-1 (or the pseudogene TRBV3-2) and TRBJ2-7; D ambiguous. V was pared by 4 bases and J by 2 bases, with 9 bases between. CDR3 size: 13 residues. The germline CDR1 and CDR2 sequences are LGHDT and YNNKEL (reference sequence). The CDR3 spells CASSLRHTYEQYF. For the CDR3, the DNA is TGTGCCAGCAGCCTCCGACATACCTACGAGCAGTACTTC.

The chain employs TRBV19 and TRBJ2-3; 8 bases are shared with TRBD2. Germline CDR1 LNHDA, CDR2 SQIVND (reference sequence). J gave up 2 bases and V 7 bases, and 5 bases lay outside the gene matches. CDR3 length equals 14 residues. The CDR3 protein is CASKVRGATDTQYF. For the CDR3, the DNA is TGTGCCAGTAAGGTGCGGGGGGCCACAGATACGCAGTATTTT.

The V gene is TRBV27, the J gene TRBJ1-2; D remains ambiguous. This CDR3 is built from 13 residues. Germline CDR1 is MNHEY and CDR2 is SMNVEV (reference sequence). V was cut by 4 bases and J by 6 bases, with 12 bases left in between. The CDR3 loop reads CASSSPRQDGYTF. The DNA of the CDR3 is TGTGCCAGCAGTTCGCCCAGACAAGATGGCTACACCTTC.

This rearrangement joins TRBV6-5 to TRBJ1-1; the D is unclear. The CDR3 consists of 16 residues. Trimming removed 0 bases from V and 1 base from J, with 12 bases in between. Per the germline V gene, CDR1 is MNHEY and CDR2 is SVGAGI. The CDR3 DNA reads TGTGCCAGCAGTTACTCTAGTACGGGGAGGAACACTGAAGCTTTCTTT. It yields the protein CASSYSSTGRNTEAFF.